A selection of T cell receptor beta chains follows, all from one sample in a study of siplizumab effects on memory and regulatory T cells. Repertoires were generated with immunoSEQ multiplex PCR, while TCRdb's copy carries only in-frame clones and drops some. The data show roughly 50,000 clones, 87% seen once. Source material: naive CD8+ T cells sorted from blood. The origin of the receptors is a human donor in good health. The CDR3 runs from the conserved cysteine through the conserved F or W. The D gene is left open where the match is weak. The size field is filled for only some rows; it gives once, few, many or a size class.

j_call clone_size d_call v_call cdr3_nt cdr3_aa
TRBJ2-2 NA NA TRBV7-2 TGTGCCAGCAGCCCCCCACGAATGGGGTCGTACACCGGGGAGCTGTTTTTT CASSPPRMGSYTGELFF
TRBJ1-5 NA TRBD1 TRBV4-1 TGCGCCAGCAGCCAAGATTACGGACAGGGGCTGGGATGGCCCCAGCATTTT CASSQDYGQGLGWPQHF
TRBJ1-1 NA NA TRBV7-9 TGTGCCAGCAGCCCTGTCGGGCGAGGGACTGAAGCTTTCTTT CASSPVGRGTEAFF
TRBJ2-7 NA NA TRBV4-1 TGCGCCAGCAGCCAAGTTGAGGGCCGGGCCTACGAGCAGTACTTC CASSQVEGRAYEQYF
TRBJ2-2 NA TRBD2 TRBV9 TGTGCCAGCAGCGAGGGACTAGCGGGAGTCGGGGAGCTGTTTTTT CASSEGLAGVGELFF
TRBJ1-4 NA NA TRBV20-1 TGCTCAGCCTGGGTTCCTGAAAAACTGTTTTTT CSAWVPEKLFF
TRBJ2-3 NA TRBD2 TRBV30 TGTGCCTGGGACTGGGGGGAGGGGACCCATGGCACAGATACGCAGTATTTT CAWDWGEGTHGTDTQYF
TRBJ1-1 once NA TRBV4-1 TGCGCCAGCAGCCGGAACCGGGACCCGAACACTGAAGCTTTCTTT CASSRNRDPNTEAFF
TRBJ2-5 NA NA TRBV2 TGTGCCAGCAGCGGCCCAGACCAACAAGAGACCCAGTACTTC CASSGPDQQETQYF
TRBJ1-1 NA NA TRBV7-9 TGTGCCAGCAGCCAAGCGGAGGGGGTCGTAACTGAAGCTTTCTTT CASSQAEGVVTEAFF
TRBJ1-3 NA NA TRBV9 TGTGCCAGCAGCGACGGAGGCAGGCCCAGGAGCTCTGGAAACACCATATATTTT CASSDGGRPRSSGNTIYF
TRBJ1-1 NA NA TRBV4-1 TGCGCCAGCAGCCAAGATGAGGGGGTGAACACTGAAGCTTTCTTT CASSQDEGVNTEAFF
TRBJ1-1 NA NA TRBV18 TGTGCCAGCTCACCAGGCCCGGGTACTGAAGCTTTCTTT CASSPGPGTEAFF
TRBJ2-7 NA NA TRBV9 TGTGCCAGCAGCGTAGAGGGGGACCCTGACTACGAGCAGTACTTC CASSVEGDPDYEQYF
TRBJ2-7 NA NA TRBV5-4 TGTGCCAGCAGCTTAGAGTATGGGGCGTACGAGCAGTACTTC CASSLEYGAYEQYF
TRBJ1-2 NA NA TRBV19 TGTGCCAGTAGTCCGGCAGATAACTATGGCTACACCTTC CASSPADNYGYTF
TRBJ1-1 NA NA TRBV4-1 TGCGCCAGCAGCCTCCAACGGGGGGACACTGAAGCTTTCTTT CASSLQRGDTEAFF
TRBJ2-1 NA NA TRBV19 TGTGCCAGTAGTGTCGGGAAAAACAATGAGCAGTTCTTC CASSVGKNNEQFF
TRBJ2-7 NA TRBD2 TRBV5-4 TGTGCCAGCAGCTCACTAGCGGGAGGGTATGGCGAGCAGTACTTC CASSSLAGGYGEQYF
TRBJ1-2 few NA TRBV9 TGTGCCAGCAGCGTAGTGAATTCGTACGGCTACACCTTC CASSVVNSYGYTF
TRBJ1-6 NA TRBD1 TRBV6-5 TGTGCCAGCAGCGACGACAGGGTTAGTTCACCCCTCCACTTT CASSDDRVSSPLHF
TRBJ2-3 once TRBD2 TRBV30 TGTGCCTGGAGTGGAACTAGCGGGAGGACAGATACGCAGTATTTT CAWSGTSGRTDTQYF
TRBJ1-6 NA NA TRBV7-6 TGTGCCAGCAGCTTAGAAGGGAATTCACCCCTCCACTTT CASSLEGNSPLHF
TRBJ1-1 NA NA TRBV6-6 TGTGCCAGCAGTTTCACCGGCCAGGCGGACACTGAAGCTTTCTTT CASSFTGQADTEAFF
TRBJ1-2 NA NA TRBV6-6 TGTGCCAGCAGTTACCCGCTGGACTATGGCTACACCTTC CASSYPLDYGYTF
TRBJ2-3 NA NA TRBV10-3 TGTGCCATCAGTGACGGGACGGCCGATACGCAGTATTTT CAISDGTADTQYF
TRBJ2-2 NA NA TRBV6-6 TGTGCCAGCAGACAGGGTTCGTATGTCGGGGAGCTGTTTTTT CASRQGSYVGELFF
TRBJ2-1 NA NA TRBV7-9 TGTGCCAGCACCCCCGGGTACAATGAGCAGTTCTTC CASTPGYNEQFF
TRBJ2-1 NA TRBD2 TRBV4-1 TGCGCCAGCAGCCAAGTGGCGAGCGGGAGGAGCTCCTACAATGAGCAGTTCTTC CASSQVASGRSSYNEQFF